The 31 T cell receptor beta chains below come from one sample, sequenced in a study of blood T cell repertoires in COVID-19. Profiled with immunoSEQ multiplex PCR; TCRdb holds only in-frame clones, not every one. The sample has 180,000 or so clones, approximately 83% seen once. The specimen was peripheral blood. The receptor source for this set is a human donor with active or convalescent COVID-19. The donor label of this sample is uncertain.

The rearrangement uses TRBV10-3 and TRBJ1-6; D may be TRBD1 (6 bases). The CDR3 spans 15 residues. Trimming stripped 5 bases from V and 10 bases from J, with 18 bases between. The germline V gene encodes CDR1 ENHRY and CDR2 SYGVKD. CDR3 in amino acids: CAISNSDSGVSPLHF. The CDR3 nucleotides read TGTGCCATCAGTAACTCGGACAGCGGCGTCTCACCCCTCCACTTT.

This clone was observed a single time. The chain combines TRBV3-1 (or the pseudogene TRBV3-2) with TRBJ1-2, with D possibly being TRBD1 (6 bases). CDR1 is LGHDT, CDR2 YNNKEL, per germline (reference sequence). V was pared by 0 bases and J by 6 bases, with 17 bases between. The CDR3 length is 16 residues. The CDR3 loop reads CASSQDSRGGLDGYTF. Written as DNA, the CDR3 is TGTGCCAGCAGCCAAGACTCGAGGGGGGGCCTGGATGGCTACACCTTC.

As for this clone: The junction and the germline gene differ at one end; a read error may be behind it. J is TRBJ2-5 and V is TRBV5-1, with a tentative D call TRBD1 (6 bases). CDR1 SGHRS and CDR2 YFSETQ come from the germline V gene. CDR3 length equals 14 residues. The CDR3 reads CASRTGTTKETQYF. Written as DNA, the CDR3 is TGCGCCAGCAGAACCGGGACAACAAAAGAAACCCAGTACTTC.

The chain carries TRBV6-1 and TRBJ1-3; D call uncertain. The ends were cut back, 1 base at V and 5 bases at J, with 15 bases in the middle. The CDR3 has 16 residues. Germline values: CDR1 MNHNS, CDR2 SASEGT. This CDR3 reads CASSEGRTFFRNTIYF. Here the CDR3 DNA reads TGTGCCAGCAGTGAAGGCCGGACTTTTTTCCGAAACACCATATATTTT.

This sequence joins TRBV11-2 and TRBJ2-3, with 12 bases aligning to TRBD2. J was trimmed by 1 base and V by 6 bases; bases with no gene match: 5. The germline gives CDR1 SGHAT, CDR2 FQNNGV. This CDR3 has 16 residues. CDR3 residues: CASSRLAGAGTDTQYF. CDR3 nucleotide sequence: TGTGCCAGCAGTCGACTAGCGGGGGCGGGCACAGATACGCAGTATTTT. The full variable domain, rest sourced from reference TRBV11-2 and TRBJ2-3, is EAGVAQSPRYKIIEKRQSVAFWCNPISGHATLYWYQQILGQGPKLLIQFQNNGVVDDSQLPKDRFSAERLKGVDSTLKIQPAKLEDSAVYLCASSRLAGAGTDTQYFGPGTRLTVL.

The chain employs TRBV7-3 and TRBJ2-7, with 7 bases lining up with TRBD2. V gave up 0 bases and J gave up 4 bases; unmatched junction bases: 12. Germline values: CDR1 SGHTA, CDR2 FQGTGA. The CDR3 consists of 17 residues. DNA of the CDR3: TGTGCCAGCAGCTTAACGAAGAGAGCGGGGTGGACTTACGAGCAGTACTTC. It translates to CASSLTKRAGWTYEQYF. Looking up the rest from reference TRBV7-3 and TRBJ2-7 gives the full variable domain: GAGVSQTPSNKVTEKGKYVELRCDPISGHTALYWYRQSLGQGPEFLIYFQGTGAADDSGLPNDRFFAVRPEGSVSTLKIQRTERGDSAVYLCASSLTKRAGWTYEQYFGPGTRLTVT.

V and J are TRBV5-4 and TRBJ2-3, with D tentatively TRBD2 (5 bases). Trimming shortened V by 0 bases and J by 7 bases, and 6 bases separated the two germline ends. The germline CDR1 and CDR2 sequences are SGHNT and YYREEE (reference sequence). The CDR3 spans 12 residues. The CDR3 loop reads CASSLGGHTQYF. In nucleotides, the CDR3 is TGTGCCAGCAGCTTGGGCGGGCATACGCAGTATTTT.

The rearrangement links TRBV7-2 to TRBJ1-6, with D maybe TRBD1 (5 bases). The germline V gene encodes CDR1 SGHTA and CDR2 FQGNSA. The V and J ends lost 1 base and 9 bases respectively, with 13 bases between them. This CDR3 has 15 amino acids. The CDR3 coding sequence is TGTGCCAGCAGCTTAGTTGGGGCGGGGATTTCACCCCTCCACTTT. It is translated as CASSLVGAGISPLHF.

CDR3 sequence (DNA): TGTGCCAGCAGCTTATCCGCGGGCCTGGCGGGGTACGAGCAGTACTTC. Its protein product is CASSLSAGLAGYEQYF. The chain combines TRBV11-2 with TRBJ2-7; tentatively, D is TRBD2 (6 bases). V was clipped by 2 bases and J by 4 bases, with 18 bases between them. The CDR3 extends over 16 amino acids. The germline V gene encodes CDR1 SGHAT and CDR2 FQNNGV.

The rearrangement joins TRBV28 to TRBJ2-7; TRBD1 matches at 11 bases. The CDR3 has 13 amino acids. The trim removed 10 bases at V and 6 bases at J, leaving 8 bases unmatched. Germline CDR1 reads MDHEN; CDR2 reads SYDVKM. The CDR3 sequence: CATGQGAGGEQYF. In DNA form, the CDR3 reads TGTGCCACCGGACAGGGGGCGGGGGGCGAGCAGTACTTC.

The chain is built from TRBV7-9 and TRBJ2-7; 10 positions agree with TRBD2. Trimming at V came to 4 bases and at J to 2 bases, leaving 5 bases not matched to a gene. The CDR3 totals 15 residues. Germline V gives CDR1 SEHNR, CDR2 FQNEAQ (reference sequence). Written as DNA, the CDR3 is TGTGCCAGCAGCTCCTGGACTAGCGGTACCTACGAGCAGTACTTC. Amino acid sequence: CASSSWTSGTYEQYF. The full variable domain, in which reference TRBV7-9 and TRBJ2-7 provide the parts outside the CDR3, is DTGVSQNPRHKITKRGQNVTFRCDPISEHNRLYWYRQTLGQGPEFLTYFQNEAQLEKSRLLSDRFSAERPKGSFSTLEIQRTEQGDSAMYLCASSSWTSGTYEQYFGPGTRLTVT.

The V call is TRBV4-3, the J call TRBJ2-4; D might be TRBD2 (7 bases). The CDR3 spans 17 residues. CDR1 LGHNA and CDR2 YSLEER come from the germline V gene. Trimming took 2 bases from V and 8 from J, leaving 22 bases between them. Written as DNA, the CDR3 is TGCGCCAGCAGCCAAAGGGGGGCTATGGCGGGGGAGGACATTCAGTACTTC. Protein product: CASSQRGAMAGEDIQYF.

The chain employs TRBV7-3 and TRBJ2-7; D not resolved. Germline-derived CDR1 and CDR2 are SGHTA and FQGTGA. This CDR3 contains 13 residues. The germline V and J ends were trimmed by 1 base and 3 bases, with 7 bases remaining between them. CDR3 residues: CASSLNFGYEQYF. The CDR3 nucleotides read TGTGCCAGCAGCTTAAATTTCGGCTACGAGCAGTACTTC.

V and J are TRBV4-2 and TRBJ2-7, with 10 bases identical to TRBD2. Per germline, CDR1 LGHNA and CDR2 YNFKEQ. The V segment lost 4 bases and the J segment 5 bases; nucleotides outside the gene matches: 8. The CDR3 loop spans 15 amino acids. The CDR3: CASSLPGTSDNEQYF. DNA for the CDR3: TGTGCCAGCAGCCTCCCCGGGACTAGCGACAACGAGCAGTACTTC.

V and J are TRBV6-1 and TRBJ2-7; 9 bases align to TRBD2. The CDR3 is 15 amino acids. The V segment lost 1 base and the J segment 2 bases; nucleotides outside the gene matches: 3. Germline-derived CDR1 and CDR2 are MNHNS and SASEGT. The CDR3 DNA follows: TGTGCCAGCAGTGAAGGGCGGGAGGGCCCCTACGAGCAGTACTTC. Translation gives CASSEGREGPYEQYF.

This sequence joins TRBV27 and TRBJ2-7; perhaps TRBD2 as D (5 bases). The CDR3 loop spans 13 amino acids. Germline values: CDR1 MNHEY, CDR2 SMNVEV (reference sequence). Trimming stripped 6 bases from V and 7 bases from J, with 16 bases between. This chain's CDR3 is CASSGIYKREQYF. The CDR3 DNA is TGTGCCAGCAGCGGGATTTACAAACGGGAGCAGTACTTC.

The rearrangement joins TRBV6-5 to TRBJ1-2; 12 bases are shared with TRBD1. After removal of 6 bases from V and 5 bases from J, the junction contained 7 bases not matched to a gene. Germline V gene sequence: CDR1 MNHEY, CDR2 SVGAGI. CDR3 length: 15 amino acids. CDR3 amino acids: CASSMGQGAGYGYTF. CDR3 coding DNA: TGTGCCAGCAGCATGGGACAGGGGGCCGGGTATGGCTACACCTTC.

V gene TRBV25-1 combines with J gene TRBJ2-3; 11 bases agree with TRBD2. This CDR3 comprises 17 residues. Germline values: CDR1 MGHDK, CDR2 SYGVNS. The ends lost 1 base at V and 4 bases at J; junction bases unmatched: 7. In DNA, the CDR3 is TGTGCCAGCAGTGAATTTGTAGCGGGAGGGGCGGCAGATACGCAGTATTTT. Translation: CASSEFVAGGAADTQYF.

The V gene is TRBV9, the J gene TRBJ2-1; the match to TRBD2 covers 10 bases. The CDR3 length is 15 residues. Germline V gives CDR1 SGDLS, CDR2 YYNGEE. V lost 3 bases and J lost 4; bases outside the gene matches: 4. CDR3 sequence reads: CASSGSGRSYNEQFF. DNA for the CDR3: TGTGCCAGCAGCGGTAGCGGGAGGTCTTACAATGAGCAGTTCTTC.

The chain recombines TRBV24-1 with TRBJ2-1; weak D call: TRBD2 (6 bases). With 4 bases removed from V and 7 bases from J, the gap between germline ends came to 19 bases. The CDR3 is 16 amino acids. Looked up from germline, CDR1 is KGHDR and CDR2 is SFDVKD. The CDR3 protein is CATSDRDGRSGNEQFF. The CDR3 DNA follows: TGTGCCACCAGTGACCGTGACGGGAGATCTGGAAATGAGCAGTTCTTC.

The chain joins TRBV19 to TRBJ1-4; weak D call: TRBD1 (5 bases). The V gene lost 3 bases and the J gene lost 6 bases, with 14 bases spanning the gap. CDR1 LNHDA and CDR2 SQIVND come from the germline V gene (reference sequence). CDR3 size: 15 residues. The CDR3 DNA reads as TGTGCCAGTAGTATTGGGGACTATTCGGATGAAAAACTGTTTTTT. Translating gives CASSIGDYSDEKLFF.

This rearrangement joins TRBV24-1 to TRBJ2-7; D may be TRBD1 (5 bases). There are 13 residues in the CDR3. Trimming pared 2 bases from V and 3 bases from J, leaving 7 bases between. CDR1 and CDR2 from the germline V gene are KGHDR and SFDVKD. CDR3 sequence: CATSDSGFYEQYF. DNA of the CDR3: TGTGCCACCAGTGATTCAGGGTTCTACGAGCAGTACTTC.

This clone was detected once. The chain recombines TRBV3-1 (or the pseudogene TRBV3-2) with TRBJ2-4; 10 bases fit TRBD1. Trimming removed 8 bases from V and 8 bases from J; junction bases left unmatched: 6. This CDR3 has 13 amino acids. Germline V gene sequence: CDR1 LGHDT, CDR2 YNNKEL (reference sequence). The CDR3 nucleotides are TGTGCCAGCCGGGACAGGGGCGAGGACATTCAGTACTTC. Protein sequence: CASRDRGEDIQYF.

V usage is TRBV7-9 and J usage is TRBJ2-1; 9 nucleotides match TRBD2. The CDR3 length is 15 residues. Trimming took 4 bases from V and 5 from J; bases not matched to a gene: 6. Germline loops: CDR1 SEHNR, CDR2 FQNEAQ (reference sequence). The CDR3 protein is CASSSLLAGNNEQFF. The CDR3 nucleotides read TGTGCCAGCAGCTCATTACTAGCGGGTAACAATGAGCAGTTCTTC. Combining the CDR3 with reference TRBV7-9 and TRBJ2-1 gives the whole variable domain DTGVSQNPRHKITKRGQNVTFRCDPISEHNRLYWYRQTLGQGPEFLTYFQNEAQLEKSRLLSDRFSAERPKGSFSTLEIQRTEQGDSAMYLCASSSLLAGNNEQFFGPGTRLTVL.

The chain recombines TRBV7-2 with TRBJ2-1; a weak D match, TRBD2 (7 bases). The V gene's germline CDR1 is SGHTA and CDR2 FQGNSA. The V end lost 1 base, the J end lost 7 bases, and 11 bases lay between the germline ends. There are 14 residues in the CDR3. CDR3 coding DNA: TGTGCCAGCAGCTTAGGGGGGGGCCTGAATGAGCAGTTCTTC. This codes for CASSLGGGLNEQFF. The full variable domain, rest sourced from reference TRBV7-2 and TRBJ2-1, is GAGVSQSPSNKVTEKGKDVELRCDPISGHTALYWYRQSLGQGLEFLIYFQGNSAPDKSGLPSDRFSAERTGGSVSTLTIQRTQQEDSAVYLCASSLGGGLNEQFFGPGTRLTVL.

At least ten counts were recorded for this clone. The chain couples TRBV6-1 to TRBJ1-2, with D unclear. This CDR3 contains 16 residues. Germline lookup yields CDR1 MNHNS and CDR2 SASEGT. Trimming stripped 0 bases from V and 8 bases from J, with 19 bases between. For the CDR3, the DNA is TGTGCCAGCAGTGAAGCGATACAGTCGAGTTTGAGAGGCTACACCTTC. Protein product: CASSEAIQSSLRGYTF.

The chain has TRBV6-5 and TRBJ2-2, with a possible D match to TRBD2 (5 bases). There are 15 residues in the CDR3. From germline, CDR1 is MNHEY and CDR2 SVGAGI. Trimming took 7 bases from V and 7 from J, leaving 19 bases between them. The CDR3 here is CASKWGVGRHGELFF. The CDR3 nucleotides read TGTGCCAGCAAGTGGGGAGTAGGGCGCCACGGGGAGCTGTTTTTT.

This chain links TRBV2 with TRBJ2-7; TRBD2 agrees at 7 bases. Per germline, CDR1 SNHLY and CDR2 FYNNEI. Trimming took 7 bases from V and 2 from J; bases not matched to a gene: 8. This CDR3 is 14 amino acids long. Written as DNA, the CDR3 is TGTGCCAGCAACCCCCTAGCGGCCACCTACGAGCAGTACTTC. Its translation: CASNPLAATYEQYF. Using reference TRBV2 and TRBJ2-7 for the parts outside the CDR3, the full variable domain is EPEVTQTPSHQVTQMGQEVILRCVPISNHLYFYWYRQILGQKVEFLVSFYNNEISEKSEIFDDQFSVERPDGSNFTLKIRSTKLEDSAMYFCASNPLAATYEQYFGPGTRLTVT.

The chain combines TRBV18 with TRBJ1-1, with D perhaps TRBD1 (5 bases). CDR1 and CDR2 from the germline V gene are KGHSH and LQKENI. The CDR3 is 13 amino acids. V lost 3 bases and J lost 7, with 12 bases in between. The CDR3 DNA reads TGTGCCAGCTCACCCACCGGGGGGGGTGAAGCTTTCTTT. Residues: CASSPTGGGEAFF.

The chain employs TRBV9 and TRBJ2-3, with TRBD2 matching 8 bases. Germline V gene lookup returns CDR1 SGDLS and CDR2 YYNGEE. The length of the CDR3 is 16 residues. Losses at the gene ends were 3 bases for V and 2 bases for J; bases not matched to a gene: 8. DNA for the CDR3: TGTGCCAGCAGCGAGTACGGGGGGGTTACCACAGATACGCAGTATTTT. Translation: CASSEYGGVTTDTQYF.

V is TRBV24-1 and J is TRBJ2-5; unclear D gene. Between the trimmed V and J ends, which lost 2 bases and 13 bases, there was a span of 13 bases. Germline lookup yields CDR1 KGHDR and CDR2 SFDVKD. CDR3 length: 12 amino acids. CDR3 in DNA: TGTGCCACCAGTGATTCCGGCCCCCACAGGTACTTC. It codes for CATSDSGPHRYF.